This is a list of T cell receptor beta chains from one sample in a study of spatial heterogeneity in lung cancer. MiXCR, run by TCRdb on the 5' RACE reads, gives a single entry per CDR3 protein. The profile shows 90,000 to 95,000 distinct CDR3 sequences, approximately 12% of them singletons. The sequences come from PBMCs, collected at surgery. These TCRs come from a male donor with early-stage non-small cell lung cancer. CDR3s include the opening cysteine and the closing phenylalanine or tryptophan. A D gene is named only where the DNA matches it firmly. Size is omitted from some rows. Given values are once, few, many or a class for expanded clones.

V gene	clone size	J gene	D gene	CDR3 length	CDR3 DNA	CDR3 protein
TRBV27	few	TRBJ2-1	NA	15	TGTGCCAGCAGTTTAACGGGGATACGATTGGATGAGCAGTTCTTC	CASSLTGIRLDEQFF
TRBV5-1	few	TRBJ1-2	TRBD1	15	TGCGCCAGCAGCTACGACAGGGGCCCAGGTTTTGGCTACACCTTC	CASSYDRGPGFGYTF
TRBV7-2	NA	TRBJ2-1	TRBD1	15	TGTGCCAGCAGCCAACGACAGGGGTCAGGCGAGCAGCAGTTCTTC	CASSQRQGSGEQQFF
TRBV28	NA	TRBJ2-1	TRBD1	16	TGTGCCAGCAGTTACCGGGTAGGGGGCACCTACAATGAGCAGTTCTTC	CASSYRVGGTYNEQFF
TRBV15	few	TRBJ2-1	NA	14	TGTGCCACCAGGAACGGGAGACTCTACAATGAGCAGTTCTTC	CATRNGRLYNEQFF
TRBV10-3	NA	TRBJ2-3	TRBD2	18	TGTGCCATCAGTGGGTGGCTCGTGACTAGCGGGGGGGTCGATACGCAGTATTTT	CAISGWLVTSGGVDTQYF
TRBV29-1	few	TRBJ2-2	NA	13	TGCAGCGTTGAAATAAGGGAACCCGGGGAGCTGTTTTTT	CSVEIREPGELFF
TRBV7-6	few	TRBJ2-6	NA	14	TGTGCCAGCAGCCTACGCCCTGGGGCCAACGTCCTGACTTTC	CASSLRPGANVLTF
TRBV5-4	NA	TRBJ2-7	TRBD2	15	TGTGCCAGCAGCTTGCCCAGCGGGGGCCTCGTGGAGCAGTACTTC	CASSLPSGGLVEQYF
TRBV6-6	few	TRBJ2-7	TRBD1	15	TGTGCCAGCAGTAAAGGAACAGGGGACCTCTACGAGCAGTACTTC	CASSKGTGDLYEQYF
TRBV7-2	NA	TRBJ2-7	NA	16	TGTGCCAGCAGCCCAGGGATGGAGCGGCTCTCCTACGAGCAGTACTTC	CASSPGMERLSYEQYF
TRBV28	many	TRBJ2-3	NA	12	TGTGCCAGCTCCCAGCCTTCAGATACGCAGTATTTT	CASSQPSDTQYF
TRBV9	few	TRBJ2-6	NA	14	TGTGCCAGCAGCGCCATCAGGGAAGCCAACGTCCTGACTTTC	CASSAIREANVLTF
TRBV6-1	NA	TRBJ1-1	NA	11	TGTGCCAGCAGTGAATTATCTTGGGCTTTCTTT	CASSELSWAFF
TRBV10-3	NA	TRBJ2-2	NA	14	TGTGCCATCAGTGAGTGGGAGGACACCGGGGAGCTGTTTTTT	CAISEWEDTGELFF
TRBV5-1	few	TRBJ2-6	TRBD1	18	TGCGCCAGCAGCTTGTTGGGACAGGGGGCGCCAGGGGCCAACGTCCTGACTTTC	CASSLLGQGAPGANVLTF
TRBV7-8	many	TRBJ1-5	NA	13	TGTGCCAGCAGCTTAGGGAACAATCAGCCCCAGCATTTT	CASSLGNNQPQHF
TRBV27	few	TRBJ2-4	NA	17	TGTGCCAGCAGCCGCGGGAAGGACCTACTAGCCAAAAACATTCAGTACTTC	CASSRGKDLLAKNIQYF
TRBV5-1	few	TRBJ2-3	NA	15	TGCGCCAGCAGCTCCTGGGACGTGGGCACAGATACGCAGTATTTT	CASSSWDVGTDTQYF
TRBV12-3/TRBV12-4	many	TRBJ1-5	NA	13	TGTGCCAGCAGTTTAAACGGAAATCAGCCCCAGCATTTT	CASSLNGNQPQHF
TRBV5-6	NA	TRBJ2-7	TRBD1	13	TGTGCCAGCAGCGGGGGACAGGGTTTTCAGAAGTACTTC	CASSGGQGFQKYF
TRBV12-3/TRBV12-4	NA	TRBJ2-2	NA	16	TGTGCCAGCAGTTCCCGACAGGGAGGGAACACCGGGGAGCTGTTTTTT	CASSSRQGGNTGELFF